The 11 T cell receptor beta chains below come from one sample, sequenced in a study of cytomegalovirus exposure and HLA in healthy donors. Data came from immunoSEQ multiplex PCR; TCRdb stores just in-frame clones and leaves some out. The table has roughly 130,000 clones, roughly 86% seen once. Source material: PBMCs. The receptors stem from a man aged 25-40 years in good health and CMV-seronegative.

CDR3 in amino acids: CASSLSGGDGGGYTF. In nucleotides, the CDR3 is TGTGCCAGTAGCCTTTCAGGGGGCGACGGGGGTGGCTACACCTTC. The genes are TRBV19 and TRBJ1-2, with 8 bases that match TRBD1. The V gene end was trimmed by 6 bases and the J gene end by 7 bases; junction bases not matched to a gene: 13. Germline V gene lookup returns CDR1 LNHDA and CDR2 SQIVND (reference sequence). This CDR3 has 15 residues.

J is TRBJ2-3 and V is TRBV6-1; TRBD2 is a possible D gene (5 bases). The CDR3 has 14 residues. The germline CDR1 and CDR2 sequences are MNHNS and SASEGT. Trimming left V 3 bases short and J 7 bases short, with 14 bases between. CDR3 DNA: TGTGCCAGCAGTGAGTTGCGGGCAGGAAATACGCAGTATTTT. This translates into CASSELRAGNTQYF.

The gene calls are TRBV7-2 and TRBJ2-1; 11 bases map to TRBD2. Trimming cost V 1 base and J 8 bases; bases outside gene matches: 4. CDR3 length: 15 residues. Germline values: CDR1 SGHTA, CDR2 FQGNSA. The CDR3 region is CASSLELAGVHEQFF. The CDR3 DNA reads TGTGCCAGCAGCTTAGAACTAGCGGGAGTCCATGAGCAGTTCTTC.

CDR3 in amino acids: CASTPRGGTSGRVGEQYF. For the CDR3, the DNA is TGTGCCAGCACCCCCCGAGGGGGGACTAGCGGGAGGGTTGGCGAGCAGTACTTC. The gene calls are TRBV5-4 and TRBJ2-7, with 16 nucleotides matching TRBD2. The germline V gene encodes CDR1 SGHNT and CDR2 YYREEE (reference sequence). This CDR3 is 18 amino acids long. With V trimmed by 6 bases and J by 6 bases, 15 bases remained unmatched.

This clone has more than one count but fewer than ten. The CDR3, as DNA: TGTGCCAGCAGTTTAGGGACTAGCGACACCGGGGAGCTGTTTTTT. It encodes CASSLGTSDTGELFF. This sequence joins TRBV28 and TRBJ2-2; 10 bases align to TRBD2. Losses at the gene ends were 2 bases for V and 3 bases for J; bases not matched to a gene: 0. Germline values: CDR1 MDHEN, CDR2 SYDVKM. This CDR3 is built from 15 residues.

The chain has TRBV6-6 and TRBJ1-1; 11 bases fit TRBD1. The CDR3 contains 14 residues. The trim removed 6 bases at V and 4 bases at J, leaving 4 bases unmatched. Germline V lookup: CDR1 MNHNY, CDR2 SVGAGI (reference sequence). Here the CDR3 reads CASSLDRGRTEAFF. Here the CDR3 DNA reads TGTGCCAGCAGCCTGGACAGGGGGCGCACTGAAGCTTTCTTT.

The rearrangement joins TRBV19 to TRBJ2-3, with TRBD2 identical over 9 bases. V was pared by 3 bases and J by 3 bases, with 7 bases of the junction left unmatched. Germline values: CDR1 LNHDA, CDR2 SQIVND (reference sequence). The CDR3 covers 16 residues. As DNA, the CDR3 is TGTGCCAGTAGTATTCGGATTAGCGGGGGTACAGATACGCAGTATTTT. Protein: CASSIRISGGTDTQYF.

This chain links TRBV6-5 with TRBJ2-3; tentatively, D is TRBD1 (7 bases). The CDR3 has 14 residues. Germline assignment: CDR1 MNHEY and CDR2 SVGAGI. The V and J ends lost 5 bases and 5 bases respectively, with 14 bases between them. The DNA of the CDR3 is TGTGCCAGCAGTGGCGGGACAGTGATAGATACGCAGTATTTT. It specifies CASSGGTVIDTQYF.

This clone was seen only once. The chain links TRBV7-9 to TRBJ1-1; D not certain. V shed 2 bases and J shed 1 base, with 5 bases lying between them. In germline, CDR1 is SEHNR, CDR2 FQNEAQ (reference sequence). The CDR3 is made up of 13 amino acids. The CDR3 sequence is CASSLRENTEAFF. The CDR3 coding sequence is TGTGCCAGCAGCTTACGGGAGAACACTGAAGCTTTCTTT. Drawing the rest from reference TRBV7-9 and TRBJ1-1, the complete variable domain is DTGVSQNPRHKITKRGQNVTFRCDPISEHNRLYWYRQTLGQGPEFLTYFQNEAQLEKSRLLSDRFSAERPKGSFSTLEIQRTEQGDSAMYLCASSLRENTEAFFGQGTRLTVV.

The genes are TRBV2 and TRBJ2-1; D is possibly TRBD2 (5 bases). Germline CDR1 reads SNHLY; CDR2 reads FYNNEI. CDR3 length: 15 amino acids. V was shortened by 3 bases and J by 0 bases, with 9 bases between the two germline ends. CDR3 in amino acids: CASSDSGNSYNEQFF. In DNA form, the CDR3 reads TGTGCCAGCAGTGATTCGGGGAACTCCTACAATGAGCAGTTCTTC.

This clone was observed a handful of times. This chain connects TRBV19 to TRBJ1-2, with unresolved D. The germline V gene has CDR1 LNHDA and CDR2 SQIVND (reference sequence). V shed 3 bases and J shed 6 bases, with 11 bases lying between them. The length of the CDR3 is 13 residues. Written as DNA, the CDR3 is TGTGCCAGTAGTATGGAGGAACGGGATGGCTACACCTTC. Its translation is CASSMEERDGYTF.